This TCR beta chain was obtained from a study of blood T cell repertoires in COVID-19. Study context: Acute and convalescent COVID-19 samples came from the United States, Italy and Spain. PBMCs, B-cell-depleted T cells, or T cells provided the cDNA or gDNA that made up the material.

Using immunoSEQ multiplex PCR, the repertoire was profiled, and TCRdb retains in-frame clones only, with some absent. The sample carries some 240,000 clones, roughly 80% recorded once. This clone has a handful of counts. In germline, CDR1 is SGHRS, CDR2 YFSETQ. The CDR3 length is 14 residues. With 0 bases clipped from V and 9 bases from J, the junction kept 5 bases outside the gene matches. Sample: peripheral blood. The source of this sequence is an elderly woman with acute or convalescent COVID-19. The genes are TRBV5-1 and TRBJ2-1; 8 bases agree with TRBD2. CDR3 residues: CASSLALAGFEQFF. The CDR3 region has the DNA TGCGCCAGCAGCTTGGCCCTAGCGGGTTTTGAGCAGTTCTTC.